Below are 19 T cell receptor beta chains sequenced from a single sample in a study of blood T cell repertoires in COVID-19. Clones were sequenced by immunoSEQ multiplex PCR, and TCRdb holds only the in-frame ones, with some missing. The sample consists of around 290,000 clones, around 90% of them appearing once. Source material: PBMCs or T cells enriched from blood (not recorded which). The receptors were sampled from a woman aged 25-40 years who had recovered from COVID-19.

The gene calls are TRBV7-9 and TRBJ2-1; D not resolved. The CDR3 is 15 amino acids. CDR1 is SEHNR, CDR2 FQNEAQ, per germline (reference sequence). V lost 4 bases, J lost 8 bases, and 18 bases lay in between. CDR3 sequence (DNA): TGTGCCAGCAGCTCATTCGCACAATATGGCCATGAGCAGTTCTTC. This translates into CASSSFAQYGHEQFF.

This chain joins TRBV3-1 (or the pseudogene TRBV3-2) and TRBJ2-1; TRBD2 matches at 11 bases. CDR3 length: 14 amino acids. V lost 5 bases and J lost 7; bases outside the gene matches: 4. The V gene's germline CDR1 is LGHDT and CDR2 YNNKEL (reference sequence). CDR3 nucleotide sequence: TGTGCCAGCAGCTACGGGACTAGCGGTAATGAGCAGTTCTTC. Translating gives CASSYGTSGNEQFF.

The chain couples TRBV6-5 to TRBJ2-1; TRBD1 matches at 8 bases. J was trimmed by 1 base and V by 4 bases; bases with no gene match: 6. Germline V gene data show CDR1 as MNHEY and CDR2 as SVGAGI. The CDR3 has 16 amino acids. CDR3 residues: CASSFTGGKSYNEQFF. As DNA, the CDR3 is TGTGCCAGCAGTTTTACAGGGGGGAAGTCCTACAATGAGCAGTTCTTC.

V usage is TRBV18 and J usage is TRBJ2-5, with 8 nucleotides matching TRBD1. CDR3 length equals 14 residues. The junction had 4 bases not matched to a gene; V was cut back by 4 bases and J by 3 bases. Germline assignment: CDR1 KGHSH and CDR2 LQKENI. CDR3 sequence (DNA): TGTGCCAGCTCACTTGGGACAGGCGAAGAGACCCAGTACTTC. The encoded protein is CASSLGTGEETQYF.

The rearrangement joins TRBV4-3 to TRBJ2-3; possibly TRBD2 for D (6 bases). The CDR3 extends over 16 amino acids. Germline V gene data show CDR1 as LGHNA and CDR2 as YSLEER. V was pared by 0 bases and J by 6 bases, with 16 bases between. As DNA, the CDR3 is TGCGCCAGCAGCCAAGATCCTGGCGGGAAGGGGGATACGCAGTATTTT. It is translated as CASSQDPGGKGDTQYF.

This rearrangement joins TRBV6-6 to TRBJ2-7, with 8 bases matching TRBD1. With V trimmed by 7 bases and J by 3 bases, 8 bases remained unmatched. Germline V CDR1 and CDR2: MNHNY, SVGAGI (reference sequence). This CDR3 contains 14 residues. CDR3 amino acids: CASTEGQGLYEQYF. CDR3 nucleotide sequence: TGTGCCAGCACCGAAGGACAGGGCCTCTACGAGCAGTACTTC.

The DNA for the CDR3 is TGTGCCAGCAGTGACAGAATCCCCTACGAGCAGTACTTC. The encoded protein is CASSDRIPYEQYF. The genes are TRBV2 and TRBJ2-7; D not resolved. CDR1 is SNHLY, CDR2 FYNNEI, per germline. V lost 3 bases and J lost 2, with 8 bases in between. The CDR3 extends over 13 amino acids.

This chain connects TRBV27 to TRBJ2-2, with D perhaps matching TRBD2 (6 bases). Trimming removed 4 bases from V and 0 bases from J, with 12 bases in between. CDR3 size: 16 residues. Germline loops: CDR1 MNHEY, CDR2 SMNVEV (reference sequence). The CDR3 sequence is CASSSQRAANTGELFF. CDR3 nucleotides: TGTGCCAGCAGTTCCCAGCGGGCAGCGAACACCGGGGAGCTGTTTTTT.

V and J are TRBV28 and TRBJ1-1; the match to TRBD1 covers 9 bases. The germline V gene has CDR1 MDHEN and CDR2 SYDVKM. The CDR3 has 16 amino acids. J lost 6 bases, V lost 3 bases, and 11 bases had no gene match. The CDR3 DNA reads as TGTGCCAGCAGTTTCGAACAGGGGGCGAGGTACGCTGAAGCTTTCTTT. Protein: CASSFEQGARYAEAFF.

The chain combines TRBV5-6 with TRBJ1-2; 8 bases map to TRBD1. After removal of 6 bases from V and 6 bases from J, the junction contained 4 bases not matched to a gene. This CDR3 spans 12 amino acids. CDR1 and CDR2 (germline): SGHDT, YYEEEE. As DNA, the CDR3 is TGTGCCAGCAAAGACAGGGGAGATGGCTACACCTTC. Its translation: CASKDRGDGYTF.

This clone was counted a single time. The chain has TRBV18 and TRBJ1-2; TRBD1 aligns across 7 bases. Germline V gene lookup returns CDR1 KGHSH and CDR2 LQKENI. J was trimmed by 4 bases and V by 3 bases; bases with no gene match: 8. The CDR3 contains 15 residues. The DNA for the CDR3 is TGTGCCAGCTCACCTCTAGAGACAGGGAGCTATGGCTACACCTTC. This translates into CASSPLETGSYGYTF.

The DNA of the CDR3 is TGTGCCAGCAGCTCTCCGGACTTCCTAGAGGGAAACACCATATATTTT. This sequence encodes CASSSPDFLEGNTIYF. J is TRBJ1-3 and V is TRBV7-2; the D is unclear. Trimming pared 4 bases from V and 4 bases from J, leaving 17 bases between. Germline V gives CDR1 SGHTA, CDR2 FQGNSA. The CDR3 has 16 amino acids.

A single count supports this clone. The chain links TRBV30 to TRBJ2-1, with D possibly matching TRBD1 (6 bases). V dropped 0 bases and J dropped 7 bases, with 13 bases sitting between them. Germline values: CDR1 GTSNPN, CDR2 SVGIG (reference sequence). This CDR3 has 14 residues. CDR3 in amino acids: CAWSVLQGPNEQFF. As DNA, the CDR3 is TGTGCCTGGAGTGTATTGCAGGGGCCAAATGAGCAGTTCTTC.

The chain is built from TRBV15 and TRBJ1-1; the D is unclear. This CDR3 contains 14 residues. V lost 5 bases, J lost 0 bases, and 10 bases lay in between. Germline lookup yields CDR1 LNHNV and CDR2 YYDKDF (reference sequence). CDR3 region: CATSPYILNTEAFF. The DNA for the CDR3 is TGTGCCACCAGCCCTTATATTCTGAACACTGAAGCTTTCTTT.

The chain carries TRBV27 and TRBJ1-1; D ambiguous. Trimming pared 6 bases from V and 1 base from J, leaving 6 bases between. The CDR3 has 12 residues. Germline CDR1 and CDR2: MNHEY and SMNVEV (reference sequence). CDR3 bases: TGTGCCAGCAGCTCAGGGAACACTGAAGCTTTCTTT. As protein: CASSSGNTEAFF.

The J gene is TRBJ2-2, the V gene TRBV4-2; a weak D match, TRBD2 (7 bases). The CDR3 sequence is 17 residues long. Deletions cut 2 bases from V and 5 bases from J, with 18 bases between. Germline assignment: CDR1 LGHNA and CDR2 YNFKEQ. CDR3 coding DNA: TGTGCCAGCAGCCAATTTGTGACGCGGGGGCGGACCGGGGAGCTGTTTTTT. Translating it yields CASSQFVTRGRTGELFF.

The rearrangement uses TRBV2 and TRBJ1-5; D might be TRBD1 (5 bases). Germline CDR1 reads SNHLY; CDR2 reads FYNNEI. The CDR3 extends over 14 amino acids. Trimming removed 1 base from V and 2 bases from J, with 6 bases in between. The CDR3 bases are TGTGCCAGCAGTGAAGGACAGCGCAATCAGCCCCAGCATTTT. Translation gives CASSEGQRNQPQHF.

The rearrangement links TRBV18 to TRBJ2-3; D might be TRBD1 (6 bases). V was cut by 2 bases and J by 5 bases, with 11 bases left in between. Germline V CDR1 and CDR2: KGHSH, LQKENI. The CDR3 covers 14 residues. The DNA of the CDR3 is TGTGCCAGCTCACCAGCTGGGGGCAGAGATACGCAGTATTTT. Translation: CASSPAGGRDTQYF.

This rearrangement joins TRBV28 to TRBJ2-7, with 13 positions matching TRBD2. Losses at the gene ends were 5 bases for V and 6 bases for J; bases not matched to a gene: 7. The CDR3 is 15 amino acids. Germline loops: CDR1 MDHEN, CDR2 SYDVKM. CDR3 in DNA: TGTGCCAGCAGTCGCGCGGGACTAGCGGGATTCGAGCAGTACTTC. Translated, it gives CASSRAGLAGFEQYF.